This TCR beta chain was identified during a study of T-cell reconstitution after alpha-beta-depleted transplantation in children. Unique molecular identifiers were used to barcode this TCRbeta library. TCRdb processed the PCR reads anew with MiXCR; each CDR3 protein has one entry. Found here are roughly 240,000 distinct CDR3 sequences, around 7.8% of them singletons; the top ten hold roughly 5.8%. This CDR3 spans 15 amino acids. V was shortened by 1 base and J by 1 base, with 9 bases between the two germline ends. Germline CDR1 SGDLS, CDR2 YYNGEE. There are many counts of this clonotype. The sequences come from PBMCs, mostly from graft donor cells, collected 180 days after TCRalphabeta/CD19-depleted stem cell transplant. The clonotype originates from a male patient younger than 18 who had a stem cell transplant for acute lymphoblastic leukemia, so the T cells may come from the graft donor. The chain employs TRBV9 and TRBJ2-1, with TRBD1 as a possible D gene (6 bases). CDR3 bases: TGTGCCAGCAGCGTATTGAGGGGGTCCTACAATGAGCAGTTCTTC. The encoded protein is CASSVLRGSYNEQFF. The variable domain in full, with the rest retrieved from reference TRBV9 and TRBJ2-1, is DSGVTQTPKHLITATGQRVTLRCSPRSGDLSVYWYQQSLDQGLQFLIQYYNGEERAKGNILERFSAQQFPDLHSELNLSSLELGDSALYFCASSVLRGSYNEQFFGPGTRLTVL.